This TCR beta chain was sequenced during a study of molecular identifiers for immune sequencing clone quantification. Generation of bulk TCR libraries relied on previously described methods and listed TCR primers. TCRdb fed the PCR reads into MiXCR, producing one record per CDR3 protein. The repertoire includes around 300,000 distinct CDR3 sequences, roughly 24% of them detected once, and about 0.73% sits in the top ten. This CDR3 contains 14 residues. Trimming shortened V by 2 bases and J by 0 bases, and 7 bases separated the two germline ends. Germline CDR1 reads GTSNPN; CDR2 reads SVGIG (reference sequence).

What was sequenced was naive CD8+ T cells from blood, with Jurkat cell RNA spiked in. The subset: FACS-sorted CD8+CD4-CCR7+CD45RA+ naive T cells. This sequence joins TRBV30 and TRBJ1-4; D is perhaps TRBD1 (5 bases). This receptor was obtained from a human donor in good health. Some libraries in this study had Jurkat cell RNA spiked in. The CDR3, as DNA: TGTGCCTGGAGTCCGGGGGCAACTAATGAAAAACTGTTTTTT. This codes for CAWSPGATNEKLFF.